This T cell receptor (beta chain) was profiled in a study of control samples from healthy donors and cancer patients. Sequencing was performed with immunoSEQ multiplex PCR; in TCRdb, only in-frame clones are kept and a portion is missing. The data contain roughly 80,000 clones, about 90% of them singletons. The V end lost 0 bases, the J end lost 7 bases, and 10 bases lay between the germline ends. This CDR3 spans 15 amino acids. Germline CDR1 is ENHRY and CDR2 is SYGVKD. Sequencing was performed on PBMCs. V and J are TRBV10-3 and TRBJ1-6; D may be TRBD1 (5 bases). This TCR was recovered from a woman aged 55 to 70 with head and neck cancer. CDR3 nucleotides: TGTGCCATCAGTGAGTCTGTCGGGGCAAATTCACCCCTCCACTTT. It encodes CAISESVGANSPLHF.